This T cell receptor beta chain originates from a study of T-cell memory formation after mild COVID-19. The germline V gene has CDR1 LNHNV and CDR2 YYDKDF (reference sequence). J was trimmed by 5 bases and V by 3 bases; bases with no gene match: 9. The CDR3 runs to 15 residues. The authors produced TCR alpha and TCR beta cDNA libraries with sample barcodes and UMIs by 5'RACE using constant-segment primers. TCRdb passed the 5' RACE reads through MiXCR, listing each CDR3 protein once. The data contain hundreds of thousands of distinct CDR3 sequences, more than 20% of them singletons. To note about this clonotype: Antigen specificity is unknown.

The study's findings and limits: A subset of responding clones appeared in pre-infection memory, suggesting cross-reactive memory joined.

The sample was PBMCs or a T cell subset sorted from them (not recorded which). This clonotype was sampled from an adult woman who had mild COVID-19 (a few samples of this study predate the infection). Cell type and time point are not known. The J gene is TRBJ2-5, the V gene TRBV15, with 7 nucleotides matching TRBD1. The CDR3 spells CATSRTRQGLETQYF. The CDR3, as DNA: TGTGCCACCAGCAGGACAAGACAGGGTTTGGAGACCCAGTACTTC.